This paragraph covers one TCR beta chain sequence. The PCR had 60 Vbeta and 13 Jbeta primers. Measured with immunoSEQ multiplex PCR; TCRdb has only the in-frame clones, and not every one. This table holds fewer than 250,000 clones, about four fifths found once. This sample stems from a study of cytomegalovirus exposure and HLA in healthy donors. Germline V lookup: CDR1 MNHNS, CDR2 SASEGT. V lost 6 bases to trimming and J lost 0 bases, with 12 bases between them. The CDR3 extends over 15 amino acids. Material for sequencing was PBMCs. This chain joins TRBV6-1 and TRBJ2-1; D might be TRBD2 (5 bases). The origin of this receptor is a man in his forties in good health and CMV-seropositive. The CDR3 nucleotides are TGTGCCAGCAGGATAGCGCAAAGCTCCTACAATGAGCAGTTCTTC. As protein: CASRIAQSSYNEQFF.